A single sample is the source of the 8 T cell receptor beta chains below, sequenced in a study of blood T cell repertoires in COVID-19. Measured with immunoSEQ multiplex PCR; TCRdb has only the in-frame clones, and not every one. The table has hundreds of thousands of clones, more than 80% seen once. The sequencing input was peripheral blood. The source is a man between 40 and 49 years old with acute or convalescent COVID-19.

V usage is TRBV5-6 and J usage is TRBJ2-2; TRBD2 agrees at 7 bases. From germline, CDR1 is SGHDT and CDR2 YYEEEE. The CDR3 covers 15 residues. After removal of 4 bases from V and 4 bases from J, the junction contained 7 bases not matched to a gene. The CDR3 sequence is CASSPSGRGTGELFF. CDR3 DNA: TGTGCCAGCAGCCCTAGCGGACGTGGCACCGGGGAGCTGTTTTTT.

The chain has TRBV2 and TRBJ2-3; D may be TRBD2 (6 bases). Germline CDR1 is SNHLY and CDR2 is FYNNEI. V gave up 6 bases and J gave up 2 bases, with 18 bases separating them. The CDR3 contains 16 residues. The CDR3 region is CASRGGPAGLTDTQYF. CDR3 nucleotides: TGTGCCAGCAGGGGAGGTCCAGCGGGTCTCACAGATACGCAGTATTTT.

The chain links TRBV6-2 or TRBV6-3 to TRBJ1-1; 7 bases align to TRBD1. After removal of 4 bases from V and 5 bases from J, the junction contained 7 bases not matched to a gene. Germline V CDR1 and CDR2: MNHEY, SVGEGT. This CDR3 is built from 14 residues. CDR3 in amino acids: CASSSRQGWTEAFF. In nucleotides, the CDR3 is TGTGCCAGCAGTTCCCGACAGGGATGGACTGAAGCTTTCTTT.

This rearrangement joins TRBV6-4 to TRBJ1-1, with a weak D call TRBD1 (6 bases). V lost 2 bases and J lost 5, with 12 bases in between. CDR3 length: 14 residues. CDR1 and CDR2 (germline): MRHNA, SNTAGT. In nucleotides, the CDR3 is TGTGCCAGCAGTGACCCTTCCAGGGGTACTGAAGCTTTCTTT. It encodes CASSDPSRGTEAFF.

The CDR3 coding sequence is TGTGCCAGCAGCTTAGCAGGAAGTAGCGGGAGGGGGGGTGAGCAGTTCTTC. As protein: CASSLAGSSGRGGEQFF. This chain joins TRBV7-9 and TRBJ2-1, with 11 bases lining up with TRBD2. From germline, CDR1 is SEHNR and CDR2 FQNEAQ (reference sequence). The CDR3 loop spans 17 amino acids. After removal of 0 bases from V and 9 bases from J, the junction contained 10 bases not matched to a gene.

The chain combines TRBV5-8 with TRBJ2-1; 8 nucleotides match TRBD1. This CDR3 has 15 amino acids. CDR1 SGHTS and CDR2 YDEGEE come from the germline V gene. V lost 4 bases, J lost 8 bases, and 11 bases stayed unmatched. DNA of the CDR3: TGTGCCAGCAGCCTGAACGGACAGGGTCCGGATGAGCAGTTCTTC. Translation: CASSLNGQGPDEQFF.

This clone was observed a handful of times. J is TRBJ2-7 and V is TRBV2; D possibly corresponds to TRBD1 (5 bases). V lost 3 bases to trimming and J lost 7 bases, with 10 bases between them. CDR3 size: 12 residues. Looked up from germline, CDR1 is SNHLY and CDR2 is FYNNEI. The CDR3, as DNA: TGTGCCAGCAGTGATAGATACAGGGAGCAGTACTTC. Residues: CASSDRYREQYF.

This clone occurred once. CDR3 DNA: TGCAGTGCGGGCAGGGCCTATGGCTACACCTTC. Its protein product is CSAGRAYGYTF. V and J are TRBV20-1 and TRBJ1-2, with TRBD1 as a possible D gene (5 bases). The germline V and J ends were trimmed by 6 bases and 4 bases, with 9 bases remaining between them. CDR1 is DFQATT, CDR2 SNEGSKA, per germline (reference sequence). This CDR3 is built from 11 residues.